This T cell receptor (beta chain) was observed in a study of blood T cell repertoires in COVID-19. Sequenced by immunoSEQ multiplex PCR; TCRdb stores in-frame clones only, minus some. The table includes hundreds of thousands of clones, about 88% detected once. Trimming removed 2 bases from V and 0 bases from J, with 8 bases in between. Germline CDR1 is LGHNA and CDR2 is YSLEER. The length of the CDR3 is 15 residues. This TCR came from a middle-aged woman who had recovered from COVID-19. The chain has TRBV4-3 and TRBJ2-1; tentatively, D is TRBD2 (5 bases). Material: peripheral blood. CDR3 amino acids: CASSQYAGSYNEQFF. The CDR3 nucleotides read TGCGCCAGCAGCCAATATGCGGGCTCCTACAATGAGCAGTTCTTC.